The 24 T cell receptor beta chains presented below share a single source sample, sequenced in a study of blood T cell repertoires in COVID-19. The repertoire was sequenced with immunoSEQ multiplex PCR; TCRdb's copy has only in-frame clones and lacks some. The repertoire has over 100,000 clones, more than 60% of them found once; the top ten carry 1.5% to 2%. Sequenced material: peripheral blood. The receptor source for this set is a woman in her 70s with acute or convalescent COVID-19.

V is TRBV29-1 and J is TRBJ2-3; D perhaps matches TRBD2 (6 bases). Germline values: CDR1 SQVTM, CDR2 ANQGSEA. V shed 7 bases and J shed 6 bases, with 8 bases lying between them. CDR3 size: 10 residues. CDR3 region: CSAGGDTQYF. In nucleotides, the CDR3 is TGCAGCGCTGGGGGGGATACGCAGTATTTT.

The chain has TRBV7-2 and TRBJ1-1; D is uncertain. Per germline, CDR1 SGHTA and CDR2 FQGNSA. The CDR3 sequence is 14 residues long. The ends were cut back, 2 bases at V and 0 bases at J, with 7 bases in the middle. Here the CDR3 DNA reads TGTGCCAGCAGCTTAAGCGGAATGAACACTGAAGCTTTCTTT. It encodes CASSLSGMNTEAFF.

The chain combines TRBV9 with TRBJ1-2; 8 bases agree with TRBD1. From germline, CDR1 is SGDLS and CDR2 YYNGEE. J lost 4 bases, V lost 0 bases, and 8 bases had no gene match. This CDR3 comprises 16 residues. The CDR3 bases are TGTGCCAGCAGCGTAGCGGGGCAGGGGGCTACCTATGGCTACACCTTC. Its protein is CASSVAGQGATYGYTF. Filled out from reference TRBV9 and TRBJ1-2, the complete variable domain reads DSGVTQTPKHLITATGQRVTLRCSPRSGDLSVYWYQQSLDQGLQFLIQYYNGEERAKGNILERFSAQQFPDLHSELNLSSLELGDSALYFCASSVAGQGATYGYTFGSGTRLTVV.

This clone is labeled as medium-sized. The chain joins TRBV7-9 to TRBJ1-5, with a weak D call TRBD1 (5 bases). The CDR3 has 15 amino acids. The V gene lost 4 bases and the J gene lost 5 bases, with 15 bases spanning the gap. The germline V gene has CDR1 SEHNR and CDR2 FQNEAQ (reference sequence). The CDR3 sequence: CASSSRGGGDQPQHF. The DNA of the CDR3 is TGTGCCAGCAGCTCCCGCGGGGGAGGCGATCAGCCCCAGCATTTT.

This clone was counted between two and nine times. V usage is TRBV5-1 and J usage is TRBJ1-3, with TRBD1 matching 8 bases. CDR1 and CDR2 (germline): SGHRS, YFSETQ. Trimming took 5 bases from V and 0 from J; bases not matched to a gene: 7. This CDR3 is 16 amino acids long. CDR3 region: CASSSAGTGSGNTIYF. DNA for the CDR3: TGCGCCAGCAGTTCAGCCGGGACAGGCTCTGGAAACACCATATATTTT. Using reference TRBV5-1 and TRBJ1-3 for the parts outside the CDR3, the full variable domain is KAGVTQTPRYLIKTRGQQVTLSCSPISGHRSVSWYQQTPGQGLQFLFEYFSETQRNKGNFPGRFSGRQFSNSRSEMNVSTLELGDSALYLCASSSAGTGSGNTIYFGEGSWLTVV.

This chain connects TRBV6-1 to TRBJ2-7; TRBD2 matches at 13 bases. This CDR3 is built from 17 residues. The V gene end was trimmed by 3 bases and the J gene end by 2 bases; junction bases not matched to a gene: 7. Germline CDR1 reads MNHNS; CDR2 reads SASEGT. The CDR3 bases are TGTGCCAGCAGTGACAGGACTAGCGGGAGCATCCCCTACGAGCAGTACTTC. Translating it yields CASSDRTSGSIPYEQYF.

This clone turned up a few times. The rearrangement links TRBV19 to TRBJ1-1, with TRBD1 matching over 7 bases. Germline V lookup: CDR1 LNHDA, CDR2 SQIVND (reference sequence). With V trimmed by 4 bases and J by 1 base, 6 bases remained unmatched. This CDR3 is built from 15 residues. The CDR3 spells CASSRPGQRNTEAFF. The CDR3 DNA follows: TGTGCCAGTAGTAGGCCGGGACAGAGGAACACTGAAGCTTTCTTT.

CDR3 sequence reads: CASSQTDRVGQPQHF. The CDR3 nucleotides read TGTGCCAGCAGCCAAACGGACAGGGTGGGTCAGCCCCAGCATTTT. The J gene is TRBJ1-5, the V gene TRBV4-2, with TRBD1 matching over 8 bases. The CDR3 loop spans 15 amino acids. Germline CDR1 LGHNA, CDR2 YNFKEQ. With V trimmed by 2 bases and J by 6 bases, 6 bases remained unmatched.

The J gene is TRBJ2-5, the V gene TRBV18, with D maybe TRBD2 (6 bases). The CDR3 has 15 amino acids. Germline lookup yields CDR1 KGHSH and CDR2 LQKENI. V was pared by 0 bases and J by 5 bases, with 13 bases between. The CDR3 nucleotides read TGTGCCAGCTCACCACCGTTTACTGGGGGGGAGACCCAGTACTTC. Its translation: CASSPPFTGGETQYF.

The chain combines TRBV5-4 with TRBJ1-2, with TRBD1 matching over 7 bases. This CDR3 has 13 residues. V trimming: 4 bases; J trimming: 8 bases; junction bases outside the gene matches: 8. From germline, CDR1 is SGHNT and CDR2 YYREEE (reference sequence). CDR3 nucleotide sequence: TGTGCCAGCAGCGGCCTGACAGGGCCGGGCTACACCTTC. Encoded protein: CASSGLTGPGYTF.

This clone came up a few times. V and J are TRBV6-5 and TRBJ1-6; no clear D. This CDR3 region has 14 residues. Looked up from germline, CDR1 is MNHEY and CDR2 is SVGAGI. Trimming removed 6 bases from V and 10 bases from J, with 16 bases in between. In DNA form, the CDR3 reads TGTGCCAGCAGCGTCGGACTTATGGGATCACCCCTCCACTTT. As protein: CASSVGLMGSPLHF.

The chain couples TRBV7-2 to TRBJ1-2; TRBD1 aligns across 10 bases. J lost 3 bases, V lost 3 bases, and 7 bases had no gene match. The germline gives CDR1 SGHTA, CDR2 FQGNSA. The CDR3 is made up of 16 amino acids. The CDR3 reads CASSLATGTGDYGYTF. DNA for the CDR3: TGTGCCAGCAGCTTGGCAACGGGGACAGGGGACTATGGCTACACCTTC.

This clone showed up just a few times. This chain uses TRBV15 with TRBJ2-1, with 7 bases fitting TRBD2. CDR1 is LNHNV and CDR2 is YYDKDF in the germline V gene (reference sequence). The length of the CDR3 is 14 residues. With 6 bases clipped from V and 7 bases from J, the junction kept 9 bases outside the gene matches. CDR3 coding DNA: TGTGCCACCAGGGGCGCGGGAGTAAGGAATGAGCAGTTCTTC. It is translated as CATRGAGVRNEQFF.

The chain recombines TRBV19 with TRBJ1-4; unclear D gene. This CDR3 is 15 amino acids long. The germline V and J ends were trimmed by 0 bases and 6 bases, with 11 bases remaining between them. Germline loops: CDR1 LNHDA, CDR2 SQIVND (reference sequence). CDR3 region: CASSIDWQSYEKLFF. CDR3 DNA sequence: TGTGCCAGTAGTATAGATTGGCAGTCCTATGAAAAACTGTTTTTT.

V usage is TRBV28 and J usage is TRBJ2-5; 7 bases agree with TRBD2. Germline trimming cut 2 bases from V and 3 bases from J; bases unmatched to any gene: 3. CDR1 MDHEN and CDR2 SYDVKM come from the germline V gene. The CDR3 length is 14 residues. This chain's CDR3 is CASSLMGLKETQYF. The CDR3 region has the DNA TGTGCCAGCAGTTTAATGGGACTAAAAGAGACCCAGTACTTC.

V gene TRBV2 combines with J gene TRBJ1-2, with 8 bases lining up with TRBD1. CDR3 size: 14 residues. With 4 bases clipped from V and 4 bases from J, the junction kept 5 bases outside the gene matches. CDR1 is SNHLY and CDR2 is FYNNEI in the germline V gene. The CDR3 reads CASSAKTGVYGYTF. The CDR3 DNA is TGTGCCAGCAGTGCCAAGACAGGGGTCTATGGCTACACCTTC.

This clone was picked up a small number of times. V and J are TRBV2 and TRBJ2-7; D might be TRBD1 (6 bases). V dropped 4 bases and J dropped 5 bases, with 12 bases sitting between them. The germline gives CDR1 SNHLY, CDR2 FYNNEI. CDR3 size: 13 residues. Here the CDR3 DNA reads TGTGCCAGCAGTGGGACAGTAGGGAACGAGCAGTACTTC. Amino acids: CASSGTVGNEQYF.

The rearrangement joins TRBV9 to TRBJ2-1, with a weak D call TRBD1 (5 bases). The CDR3 covers 15 residues. The germline V and J ends were trimmed by 3 bases and 5 bases, with 15 bases remaining between them. The germline V gene has CDR1 SGDLS and CDR2 YYNGEE. The CDR3 region is CASSDPSGSHNEQFF. The CDR3 DNA reads TGTGCCAGCAGCGACCCATCAGGGTCCCACAATGAGCAGTTCTTC.

The chain has TRBV13 and TRBJ2-3, with D possibly matching TRBD2 (6 bases). Trimming left V 3 bases short and J 0 bases short, with 19 bases between. Germline CDR1 PRHDT, CDR2 FYEKMQ (reference sequence). The CDR3 sequence is 18 residues long. As DNA, the CDR3 is TGTGCCAGCAGCTTTTGGTCTGGACTAACTGCAAGCACAGATACGCAGTATTTT. Its translation is CASSFWSGLTASTDTQYF.

J is TRBJ2-1 and V is TRBV18, with D possibly being TRBD1 (6 bases). CDR1 KGHSH and CDR2 LQKENI come from the germline V gene. V lost 2 bases and J lost 9, with 11 bases in between. The CDR3 is made up of 13 amino acids. The DNA for the CDR3 is TGTGCCAGCTCACCAGTAGGACAGATTGAGCAGTTCTTC. Amino acids: CASSPVGQIEQFF.

This chain connects TRBV7-2 to TRBJ1-3, with no clear D. Germline values: CDR1 SGHTA, CDR2 FQGNSA. Trimming left V 8 bases short and J 4 bases short, with 9 bases between. The CDR3 is 12 residues long. CDR3 sequence: CASGTEGNTIYF. The DNA of the CDR3 is TGTGCCAGCGGTACGGAGGGAAACACCATATATTTT.

This rearrangement joins TRBV11-2 to TRBJ1-6, with 7 bases aligning to TRBD1. J gave up 7 bases and V 4 bases, and 4 bases lay outside the gene matches. The CDR3 contains 14 residues. Germline CDR1 is SGHAT and CDR2 is FQNNGV. The CDR3 here is CASSSGTENSPLHF. The CDR3 DNA follows: TGTGCCAGCAGCTCCGGGACAGAGAATTCACCCCTCCACTTT.

CDR3 region: CASSLAGQEQFF. DNA for the CDR3: TGTGCCAGCAGCTTAGCAGGACAGGAGCAGTTCTTC. V and J are TRBV7-9 and TRBJ2-1; possibly TRBD1 for D (6 bases). Trimming took off 0 bases at V and 10 bases at J, with 7 bases between the two ends. Germline V lookup: CDR1 SEHNR, CDR2 FQNEAQ (reference sequence). The CDR3 contains 12 residues.

V is TRBV4-1 and J is TRBJ2-1, with TRBD2 matching over 7 bases. V lost 4 bases to trimming and J lost 6 bases; unmatched junction nucleotides: 15. CDR1 and CDR2 from the germline V gene are MGHRA and YSYEKL. The CDR3 contains 17 residues. The CDR3 spells CASSPLSSWEGINEQFF. CDR3 nucleotide sequence: TGCGCCAGCAGCCCTCTCTCTTCGTGGGAGGGTATCAATGAGCAGTTCTTC.